The 15 T cell receptor beta chains presented below share a single source sample, sequenced in a study of blood T cell repertoires in COVID-19. Sequencing used immunoSEQ multiplex PCR; TCRdb keeps in-frame clones, though not all of them. Of roughly 200,000 clones listed, 87% are singletons. Sequenced: PBMCs or T cells enriched from blood (not recorded which). These receptors originate from a man aged 18 to 29 with acute COVID-19.

The rearrangement joins TRBV4-1 to TRBJ2-7; D is ambiguous. V was clipped by 1 base and J by 5 bases, with 9 bases between them. The V gene's germline CDR1 is MGHRA and CDR2 YSYEKL. This CDR3 contains 13 residues. The DNA of the CDR3 is TGCGCCAGCAGCCAAGCCGGTTCGGACGAGCAGTACTTC. Encoded protein: CASSQAGSDEQYF.

The chain uses TRBV4-2 and TRBJ2-1; D not certain. Germline CDR1 LGHNA, CDR2 YNFKEQ. This CDR3 is built from 16 residues. V dropped 0 bases and J dropped 3 bases, with 12 bases sitting between them. CDR3 sequence: CASSQDPEPNYNEQFF. CDR3 bases: TGTGCCAGCAGCCAAGATCCGGAGCCCAACTACAATGAGCAGTTCTTC.

This rearrangement joins TRBV18 to TRBJ1-2; D perhaps matches TRBD1 (6 bases). The CDR3 is 15 amino acids. The V gene lost 3 bases and the J gene lost 4 bases, with 15 bases spanning the gap. Germline V gene data show CDR1 as KGHSH and CDR2 as LQKENI. This CDR3 is CASSPSTGSGYGYTF. CDR3 nucleotides: TGTGCCAGCTCACCCAGCACAGGGTCTGGCTATGGCTACACCTTC.

The V gene is TRBV5-4, the J gene TRBJ2-3; 7 bases are shared with TRBD1. With V trimmed by 0 bases and J by 0 bases, 1 base remained unmatched. There are 15 residues in the CDR3. Germline CDR1 and CDR2: SGHNT and YYREEE (reference sequence). This CDR3 reads CASSLGQGSTDTQYF. CDR3 nucleotide sequence: TGTGCCAGCAGCTTGGGACAGGGAAGCACAGATACGCAGTATTTT.

This rearrangement joins TRBV28 to TRBJ2-7; 10 bases match TRBD1. This CDR3 has 13 residues. Losses at the gene ends were 10 bases for V and 4 bases for J; bases not matched to a gene: 7. Germline assignment: CDR1 MDHEN and CDR2 SYDVKM. This CDR3 reads CATSRDRGYEQYF. The CDR3 DNA is TGTGCCACGTCCCGGGACAGGGGTTACGAGCAGTACTTC.

This clone appeared once. The CDR3 nucleotides are TGTGCCAGCAGCTGGAGCTGGGAGGGACTACGATCCAATGAGCAGTTCTTC. Amino acids: CASSWSWEGLRSNEQFF. The chain carries TRBV27 and TRBJ2-1; 7 bases are a match to TRBD2. The CDR3 spans 17 residues. CDR1 and CDR2 from the germline V gene are MNHEY and SMNVEV (reference sequence). The ends lost 6 bases at V and 6 bases at J; junction bases unmatched: 17.

The CDR3 sequence is CASSLAQGAGYGYTF. The CDR3 nucleotides read TGTGCCAGCAGTTTGGCACAGGGGGCGGGCTATGGCTACACCTTC. V usage is TRBV27 and J usage is TRBJ1-2, with 9 bases matching TRBD1. There are 15 residues in the CDR3. Trimming removed 3 bases from V and 4 bases from J; junction bases left unmatched: 6. From germline, CDR1 is MNHEY and CDR2 SMNVEV (reference sequence).

This clone was counted once. This chain connects TRBV4-2 to TRBJ2-7, with D uncertain. CDR1 is LGHNA and CDR2 is YNFKEQ in the germline V gene. The CDR3 is 14 residues long. The V and J ends lost 0 bases and 5 bases respectively, with 11 bases between them. The CDR3 reads CASSQDQLENEQYF. CDR3 bases: TGTGCCAGCAGCCAAGATCAGTTGGAGAACGAGCAGTACTTC.

The V gene is TRBV7-9, the J gene TRBJ2-7; TRBD2 agrees at 9 bases. The CDR3 sequence is 14 residues long. The trim removed 1 base at V and 4 bases at J, leaving 2 bases unmatched. CDR1 and CDR2 from the germline V gene are SEHNR and FQNEAQ (reference sequence). CDR3 in DNA: TGTGCCAGCAGCTTAGGGCTAGCGGGGTACGAGCAGTACTTC. Its protein product is CASSLGLAGYEQYF.

On this clone: Sequence at one end of the junction differs from germline and may be a read error. The chain links TRBV7-7 to TRBJ2-1; 14 nucleotides agree with TRBD2. The CDR3 length is 16 residues. CDR1 SSHAT and CDR2 FNYEAQ come from the germline V gene (reference sequence). The CDR3 DNA reads as TGTGCTAGCAGTCCCGGGACTAGCGGGAGTATCTATGAGCAGTTCTTC. It codes for CASSPGTSGSIYEQFF.

A few counts support this clone. The chain uses TRBV2 and TRBJ1-5; D is perhaps TRBD1 (5 bases). Germline CDR1 is SNHLY and CDR2 is FYNNEI. V dropped 5 bases and J dropped 3 bases, with 14 bases sitting between them. The CDR3 loop spans 15 amino acids. The CDR3 here is CASSWGRQFNQPQHF. The CDR3 DNA sequence: TGTGCCAGCAGTTGGGGGAGGCAGTTCAATCAGCCCCAGCATTTT.

This sequence joins TRBV5-6 and TRBJ1-1, with TRBD1 matching 10 bases. The germline V gene has CDR1 SGHDT and CDR2 YYEEEE. V gave up 6 bases and J gave up 1 base; unmatched junction bases: 6. The CDR3 consists of 15 residues. The CDR3 region has the DNA TGTGCCAGCAATCCCGGGACAGGGGCGAACACTGAAGCTTTCTTT. Amino acids: CASNPGTGANTEAFF.

This clone was seen a single time. V gene TRBV27 combines with J gene TRBJ2-3, with D maybe TRBD2 (6 bases). The CDR3 length is 17 residues. The germline V gene encodes CDR1 MNHEY and CDR2 SMNVEV (reference sequence). V was trimmed by 4 bases and J by 3 bases, leaving 20 bases between them. The CDR3: CASSSHSGAAGTDTQYF. CDR3 bases: TGTGCCAGCAGTTCGCATTCCGGGGCGGCGGGAACAGATACGCAGTATTTT.

The CDR3 DNA reads as TGTGCCAGCTCACCGTCCGCTATGAACACTGAAGCTTTCTTT. Its translation: CASSPSAMNTEAFF. The chain recombines TRBV18 with TRBJ1-1; D remains ambiguous. There are 14 residues in the CDR3. Trimming shortened V by 3 bases and J by 0 bases, and 8 bases separated the two germline ends. CDR1 KGHSH and CDR2 LQKENI come from the germline V gene.

The chain recombines TRBV5-6 with TRBJ1-2, with TRBD1 identical over 7 bases. Germline CDR1 SGHDT, CDR2 YYEEEE. The CDR3 length is 14 residues. With 0 bases clipped from V and 3 bases from J, the junction kept 2 bases outside the gene matches. CDR3 residues: CASSLGDSYYGYTF. CDR3 nucleotide sequence: TGTGCCAGCAGCTTGGGGGACAGCTACTATGGCTACACCTTC.